This T cell receptor beta chain comes out of a study of shared clonotypes between healthy human individuals. The length of the CDR3 is 15 residues. Libraries were prepared by immunoSEQ multiplex PCR; TCRdb keeps only in-frame clonotypes and omits some of them. The table includes roughly 1,500,000 clones, approximately 98% detected once. Adults of Caucasian background living in Nashville, Tennessee made up all donors. The sample taken for sequencing was naive CD4+ T cells sorted from blood. Subset defined: CD45RA+ positively selected. The V gene is TRBV21-1, the J gene TRBJ2-7; TRBD2 is the table's D call, not checked against the DNA. TRBV21-1 represents a pseudogene. This TCR was recovered from a young man in good health. CDR3 residues: CARGLAGGDTYEQYF. Here the CDR3 DNA reads TGTGCCAGAGGACTAGCGGGAGGCGACACCTACGAGCAGTACTTC.